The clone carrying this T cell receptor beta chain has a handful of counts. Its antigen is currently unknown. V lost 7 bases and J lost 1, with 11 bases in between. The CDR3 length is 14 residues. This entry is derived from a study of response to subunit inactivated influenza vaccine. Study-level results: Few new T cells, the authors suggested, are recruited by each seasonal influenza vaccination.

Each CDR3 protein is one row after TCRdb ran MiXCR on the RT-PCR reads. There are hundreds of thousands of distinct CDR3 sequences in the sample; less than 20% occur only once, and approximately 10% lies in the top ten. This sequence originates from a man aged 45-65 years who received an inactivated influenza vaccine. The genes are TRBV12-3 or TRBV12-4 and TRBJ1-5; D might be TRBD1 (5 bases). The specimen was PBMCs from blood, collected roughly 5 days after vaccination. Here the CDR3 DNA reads TGTGCCAGCAAACAGGTTCGGAGCAATCAGCCCCAGCATTTT. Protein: CASKQVRSNQPQHF.